These 2 T cell receptor beta chains share one sample of origin, sequenced in a study of T cell changes during pregnancy in multiple sclerosis (dated by TCRdb to the late 2010s). The library was obtained by the immunoSEQ multiplex PCR assay. TCRdb's version of the immuneACCESS table is confined to in-frame rearrangements and falls short of the full clone set. An unresolved V gene accounts for under half of the shortfall where checked; the remainder is of unknown origin. Counted in this sample were about 40,000 clones; roughly nine tenths of them appeared once. The ten largest clones add up to approximately 0.7% of the sample. This specimen was CD4+ T cells from peripheral blood mononuclear cells, taken before pregnancy. Receptor source: a female donor with multiple sclerosis, enrolled in a pregnancy study.

This chain uses TRBV30 with TRBJ2-2, with 9 bases lining up with TRBD2. The V gene's germline CDR1 is GTSNPN and CDR2 SVGIG (reference sequence). The trim removed 8 bases at V and 4 bases at J, leaving 17 bases unmatched. CDR3 length: 17 amino acids. The CDR3 DNA reads as TGTGCCGGCGGGGGGGGTCCCAGGGGCTCCTTCACCGGGGAGCTGTTTTTT. It specifies CAGGGGPRGSFTGELFF.

The rearrangement links TRBV19 to TRBJ1-2, with TRBD1 matching 8 bases. V shed 5 bases, J shed 5 bases, and the junction held 10 bases outside the gene matches. This CDR3 contains 15 residues. From germline, CDR1 is LNHDA and CDR2 SQIVND (reference sequence). The CDR3 nucleotides read TGTGCCAGTAGTCCCGACAGGGGTTCTACGTATGGCTACACCTTC. Its translation: CASSPDRGSTYGYTF.